This T cell receptor (beta chain) is drawn from a study of T cells in Graves' hyperthyroidism and ophthalmopathy. This clonotype was counted ten times or more. Germline values: CDR1 ENHRY, CDR2 SYGVKD. Trimming removed 0 bases from V and 3 bases from J, with 9 bases in between. The CDR3 extends over 14 amino acids. Amplification of TCR beta CDR3 regions used RNA as the template. Carried out on the TCR CDR3, a first-round RT-PCR used the HTBI primer set. TCRdb fed the multiplex PCR reads into MiXCR, producing one record per CDR3 protein. This sample carries 300,000 or so distinct CDR3 sequences, 20% to 25% of them seen once, and the ten largest clones take under 55%.

Specimen: blood. The TCR sequence derives from a woman in her forties or fifties with Graves' hyperthyroidism. This sequence joins TRBV10-3 and TRBJ2-7; D is perhaps TRBD2 (5 bases). The CDR3 reads CAISESQAGYEQYF. The DNA of the CDR3 is TGTGCCATCAGTGAGTCCCAGGCGGGCTACGAGCAGTACTTC.